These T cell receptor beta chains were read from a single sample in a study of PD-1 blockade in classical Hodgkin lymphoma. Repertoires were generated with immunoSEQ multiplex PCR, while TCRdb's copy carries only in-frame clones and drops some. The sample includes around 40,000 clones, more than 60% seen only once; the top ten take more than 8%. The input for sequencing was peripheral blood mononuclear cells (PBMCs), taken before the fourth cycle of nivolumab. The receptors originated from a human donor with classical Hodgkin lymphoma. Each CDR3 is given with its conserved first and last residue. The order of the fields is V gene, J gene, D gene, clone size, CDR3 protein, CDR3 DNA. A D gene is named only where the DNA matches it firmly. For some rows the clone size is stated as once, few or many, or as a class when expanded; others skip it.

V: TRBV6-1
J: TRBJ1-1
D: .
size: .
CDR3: CASSEGVGFLNTEAFF
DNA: TGTGCCAGCAGTGAAGGTGTGGGGTTTCTGAACACTGAAGCTTTCTTT

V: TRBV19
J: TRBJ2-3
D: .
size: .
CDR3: CASSSLLSSTDTQYF
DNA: TGTGCCAGTAGTTCACTTCTTTCTAGCACAGATACGCAGTATTTT

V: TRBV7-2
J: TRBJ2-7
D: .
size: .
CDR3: CASSLEPSVSYEQYF
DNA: TGTGCCAGCAGCTTAGAACCCAGCGTATCCTACGAGCAGTACTTC

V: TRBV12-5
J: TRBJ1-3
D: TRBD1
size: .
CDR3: CASGLVLPDRGRGNTIYF
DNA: TGTGCTAGTGGTTTGGTACTACCGGACAGGGGAAGGGGAAACACCATATATTTT

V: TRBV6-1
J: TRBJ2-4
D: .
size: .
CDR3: CASSGTKNIQYF
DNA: TGTGCCAGCAGCGGGACAAAAAACATTCAGTACTTC

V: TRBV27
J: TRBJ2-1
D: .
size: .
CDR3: CASSLARSYNEQFF
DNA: TGTGCCAGCAGTTTAGCCCGAAGCTACAATGAGCAGTTCTTC

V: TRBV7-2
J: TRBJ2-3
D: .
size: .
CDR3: CASSSSTDTQYF
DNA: TGTGCCAGCAGCTCATCCACAGATACGCAGTATTTT

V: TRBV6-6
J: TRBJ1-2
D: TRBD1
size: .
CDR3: CASRPGRQGNGYTF
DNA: TGTGCCAGCAGACCCGGTAGACAGGGGAATGGCTACACCTTC

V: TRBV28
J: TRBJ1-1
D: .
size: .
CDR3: CASRPRGRRNTEAFF
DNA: TGTGCCAGCAGACCCAGGGGCCGCAGGAACACTGAAGCTTTCTTT

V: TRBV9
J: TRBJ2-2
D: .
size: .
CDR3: CASSVAARGPGELFF
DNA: TGTGCCAGCAGCGTAGCAGCGCGGGGGCCCGGGGAGCTGTTTTTT

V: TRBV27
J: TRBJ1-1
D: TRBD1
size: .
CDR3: CASSRSLQGARNTEAFF
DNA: TGTGCCAGCAGCCGTAGCCTACAGGGGGCGCGGAACACTGAAGCTTTCTTT

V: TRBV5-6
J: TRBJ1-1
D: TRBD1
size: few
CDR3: CASSLARGSVYTEAFF
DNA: TGTGCCAGCAGCTTGGCCAGGGGGAGTGTTTACACTGAAGCTTTCTTT

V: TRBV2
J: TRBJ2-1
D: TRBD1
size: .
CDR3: CASSVSWDRAGNEQFF
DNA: TGTGCCAGCAGTGTGTCCTGGGACAGGGCAGGGAATGAGCAGTTCTTC

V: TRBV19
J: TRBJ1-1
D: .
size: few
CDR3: CASSIGPNTEAFF
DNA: TGTGCCAGTAGTATAGGCCCCAACACTGAAGCTTTCTTT

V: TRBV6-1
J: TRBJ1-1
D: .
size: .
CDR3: CASTRSGEGNTEAFF
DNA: TGTGCCAGCACCCGAAGTGGGGAGGGGAACACTGAAGCTTTCTTT

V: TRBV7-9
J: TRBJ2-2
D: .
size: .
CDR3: CASSIQGLDTGELFF
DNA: TGTGCCAGCAGCATCCAGGGCCTGGACACCGGGGAGCTGTTTTTT

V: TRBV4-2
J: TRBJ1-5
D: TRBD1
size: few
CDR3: CASSQDTSAGGGSNQPQHF
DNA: TGTGCCAGCAGCCAAGATACGTCCGCAGGGGGGGGAAGCAATCAGCCCCAGCATTTT

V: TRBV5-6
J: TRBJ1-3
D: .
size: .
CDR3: CASSPRGPGNTIYF
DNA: TGTGCCAGCAGCCCTCGCGGGCCTGGAAACACCATATATTTT

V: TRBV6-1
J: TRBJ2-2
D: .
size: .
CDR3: CASSEQGLSPGELFF
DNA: TGTGCCAGCAGTGAACAGGGGCTAAGTCCCGGGGAGCTGTTTTTT

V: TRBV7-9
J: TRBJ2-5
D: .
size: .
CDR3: CASSLQQSRETQYF
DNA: TGTGCCAGCAGCTTACAACAGTCCCGAGAGACCCAGTACTTC

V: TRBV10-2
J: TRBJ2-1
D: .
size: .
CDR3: CASSEQGANEQFF
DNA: TGCGCCAGCAGTGAACAGGGCGCCAATGAGCAGTTCTTC

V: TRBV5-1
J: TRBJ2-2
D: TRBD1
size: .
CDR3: CASSLDGQGVRTGELFF
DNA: TGCGCCAGCAGCTTAGACGGTCAGGGGGTTCGAACCGGGGAGCTGTTTTTT

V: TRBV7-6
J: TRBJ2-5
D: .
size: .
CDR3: CASSLEPGTTTTQYF
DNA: TGTGCCAGCAGCTTAGAACCGGGAACTACTACGACCCAGTACTTC

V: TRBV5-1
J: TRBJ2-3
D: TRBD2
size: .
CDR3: CASSLGSGLAGGSTDTQYF
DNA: TGCGCCAGCAGCTTGGGATCTGGACTAGCGGGGGGGAGCACAGATACGCAGTATTTT

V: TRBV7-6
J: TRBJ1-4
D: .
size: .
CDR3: CASSLGPFRQRSSILFF
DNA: TGTGCCAGCAGCTTAGGCCCCTTTAGACAGCGCTCATCCATTCTGTTTTTT

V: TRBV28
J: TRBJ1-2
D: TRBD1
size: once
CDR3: CASSTTGDGDYGYTF
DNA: TGTGCCAGCAGTACTACAGGGGACGGGGACTATGGCTACACCTTC

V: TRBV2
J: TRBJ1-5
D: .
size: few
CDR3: CASRDNLNQPQHF
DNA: TGTGCCAGCAGGGACAACCTGAATCAGCCCCAGCATTTT

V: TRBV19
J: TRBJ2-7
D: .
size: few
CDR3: CASSIRGMITGDPYEQYF
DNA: TGTGCCAGTAGTATTCGGGGTATGATAACAGGAGACCCCTACGAGCAGTACTTC

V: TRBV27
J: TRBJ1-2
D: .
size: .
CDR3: CASSPNWGTSYGYTF
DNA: TGTGCCAGCAGCCCCAATTGGGGGACTTCCTATGGCTACACCTTC

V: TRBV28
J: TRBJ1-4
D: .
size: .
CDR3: CASSFKWANEKLFF
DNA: TGTGCCAGCAGTTTCAAGTGGGCGAATGAAAAACTGTTTTTT

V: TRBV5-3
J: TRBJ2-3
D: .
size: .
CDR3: CARSLEGGTDTQYF
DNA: TGTGCCAGAAGCTTGGAGGGGGGAACAGATACGCAGTATTTT

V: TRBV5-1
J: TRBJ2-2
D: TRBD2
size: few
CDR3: CASSPLAGPRNTGELFF
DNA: TGCGCCAGCAGCCCCTTAGCGGGGCCCCGGAACACCGGGGAGCTGTTTTTT

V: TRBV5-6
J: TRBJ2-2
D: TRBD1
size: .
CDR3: CASSWAGQAARRGTGELFF
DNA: TGTGCCAGCAGCTGGGCGGGACAGGCAGCACGTCGGGGCACCGGGGAGCTGTTTTTT

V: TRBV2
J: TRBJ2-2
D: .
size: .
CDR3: CASSDKGYTGELFF
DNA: TGTGCCAGCAGTGATAAAGGGTACACCGGGGAGCTGTTTTTT

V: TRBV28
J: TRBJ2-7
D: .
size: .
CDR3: CASSLEFYEQYF
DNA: TGTGCCAGCAGTTTAGAGTTCTACGAGCAGTACTTC

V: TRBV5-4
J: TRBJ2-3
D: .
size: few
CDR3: CASSPRADTQYF
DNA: TGTGCCAGCAGCCCTCGGGCAGATACGCAGTATTTT

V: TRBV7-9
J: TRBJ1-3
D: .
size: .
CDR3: CATSSGNTIYF
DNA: TGTGCCACGTCCTCTGGAAACACCATATATTTT

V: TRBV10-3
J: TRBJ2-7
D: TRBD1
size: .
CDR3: CAIRRDRDYEQYF
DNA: TGTGCCATCAGGAGGGACAGGGACTACGAGCAGTACTTC

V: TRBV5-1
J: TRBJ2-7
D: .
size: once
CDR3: CASSLENTLQYF
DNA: TGCGCCAGCAGCTTGGAGAATACCCTGCAGTACTTC

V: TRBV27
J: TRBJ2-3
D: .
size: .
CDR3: CASRMGGPIRGTQYF
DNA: TGTGCCAGCAGGATGGGGGGACCGATTAGGGGTACGCAGTATTTT

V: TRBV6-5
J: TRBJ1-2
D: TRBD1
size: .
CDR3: CASSTGTGFDGYTF
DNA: TGTGCCAGCAGCACCGGGACAGGGTTCGACGGCTACACCTTC